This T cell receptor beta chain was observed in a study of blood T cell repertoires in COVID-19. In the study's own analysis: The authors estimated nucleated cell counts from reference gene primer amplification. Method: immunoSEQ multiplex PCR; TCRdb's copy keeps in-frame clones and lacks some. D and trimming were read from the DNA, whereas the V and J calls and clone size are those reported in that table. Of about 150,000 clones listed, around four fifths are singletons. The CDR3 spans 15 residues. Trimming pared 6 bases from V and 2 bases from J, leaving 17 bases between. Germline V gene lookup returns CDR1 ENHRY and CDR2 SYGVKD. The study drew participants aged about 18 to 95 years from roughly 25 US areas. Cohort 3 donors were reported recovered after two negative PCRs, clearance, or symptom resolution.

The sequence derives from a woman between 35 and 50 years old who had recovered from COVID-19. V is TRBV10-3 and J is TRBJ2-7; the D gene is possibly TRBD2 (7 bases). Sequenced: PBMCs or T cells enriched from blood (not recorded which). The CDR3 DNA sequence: TGTGCCATCAGACGGGGGGCGGCCGATCCCTACGAGCAGTACTTC. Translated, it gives CAIRRGAADPYEQYF.